This T cell receptor beta chain stems from a study of monozygotic twins with inflammatory bowel disease. Study-level points and caveats: Background noise in patient repertoires may stem from differing immunosuppressive treatments. IBD patients, compared with healthy twins, shared fewer clonotypes with others (especially with disease activity).

Germline assignment: CDR1 SNHLY and CDR2 FYNNEI. The CDR3 loop spans 13 amino acids. The TCR libraries each used total RNA (approximately 4,000 ng per library). The UMIs carried a 6-nucleotide sample barcode, and they were added by template switching. TCRdb reprocessed the 5' RACE reads; each CDR3 protein has one entry and no DNA is given. Its table lists 210,000 or so distinct CDR3 sequences. As regards this clonotype: Its specificity is not known.

This rearrangement joins TRBV2 to TRBJ2-5. Material: blood. The sequence was collected from a human donor with ulcerative colitis or Crohn's disease, or a healthy co-twin of an affected twin (not recorded which). CDR3 loop: CASSTGPTRDQYF.